Presented here are 20 T cell receptor beta chains from one specimen sequenced in a study of blood T cells in healthy people across ages. The second PCR ran roughly 7 to 12 cycles with a sample-barcoded 5' primer and J-beta primers. TCRdb ran MiXCR on the 5' RACE reads and lists one entry per CDR3 protein. Of about 770,000 distinct CDR3 sequences listed, about 42% are singletons. Input material: blood. The receptors stem from a man in his 60s in good health.

This clonotype occurred a few times. The chain combines TRBV7-9 with TRBJ2-1; D unresolved. Per germline, CDR1 SEHNR and CDR2 FQNEAQ (reference sequence). Trimming pared 4 bases from V and 9 bases from J, leaving 16 bases between. The CDR3 totals 14 residues. CDR3 amino acids: CASSSPTRPSEQFF. CDR3 coding DNA: TGTGCCAGCAGCTCCCCAACCCGACCGAGTGAGCAGTTCTTC. The full variable domain, in which reference TRBV7-9 and TRBJ2-1 provide the parts outside the CDR3, is DTGVSQNPRHKITKRGQNVTFRCDPISEHNRLYWYRQTLGQGPEFLTYFQNEAQLEKSRLLSDRFSAERPKGSFSTLEIQRTEQGDSAMYLCASSSPTRPSEQFFGPGTRLTVL.

This clonotype was seen a handful of times. This chain connects TRBV7-9 to TRBJ2-7; D gene unclear. V lost 4 bases and J 0 bases, leaving 13 bases between the germline ends. The CDR3 has 15 residues. Germline values: CDR1 SEHNR, CDR2 FQNEAQ (reference sequence). CDR3: CASSSRALGSYEQYF. The CDR3 coding sequence is TGTGCCAGCAGCTCTCGGGCCCTGGGCTCCTACGAGCAGTACTTC.

The rearrangement links TRBV5-1 to TRBJ1-1; TRBD1 agrees at 7 bases. This CDR3 is 16 amino acids long. Trimming took 6 bases from V and 6 from J; bases not matched to a gene: 17. CDR1 and CDR2 (germline): SGHRS, YFSETQ. The CDR3 DNA reads as TGCGCCAGCACCCAAACAGGGGAATTTTCGCCGGCTGAAGCTTTCTTT. Protein sequence: CASTQTGEFSPAEAFF.

This chain joins TRBV30 and TRBJ2-3; 10 nucleotides align to TRBD2. After removal of 4 bases from V and 5 bases from J, the junction contained 9 bases not matched to a gene. This CDR3 is 15 amino acids long. Germline V gives CDR1 GTSNPN, CDR2 SVGIG (reference sequence). CDR3: CAWTQGTSVEDTQYF. DNA for the CDR3: TGTGCCTGGACTCAGGGGACTAGCGTGGAAGATACGCAGTATTTT. Supplemented by reference TRBV30 and TRBJ2-3, the full variable domain reads SQTIHQWPATLVQPVGSPLSLECTVEGTSNPNLYWYRQAAGRGLQLLFYSVGIGQISSEVPQNLSASRPQDRQFILSSKKLLLSDSGFYLCAWTQGTSVEDTQYFGPGTRLTVL.

This clonotype was seen more than once but under ten times. This chain links TRBV11-2 with TRBJ2-5; maybe TRBD1 (6 bases). This CDR3 region has 16 residues. The V and J ends lost 1 base and 2 bases respectively, with 14 bases between them. Germline assignment: CDR1 SGHAT and CDR2 FQNNGV. CDR3 region: CASSLVPGTSQETQYF. CDR3 nucleotides: TGTGCCAGCAGCTTAGTACCAGGGACATCACAAGAGACCCAGTACTTC.

The DNA of the CDR3 is TGTGCCAGCAGCTTACGAGCGGGGGGGGGTTACAATGAGCAGTTCTTC. Encoded protein: CASSLRAGGGYNEQFF. The rearrangement joins TRBV7-6 to TRBJ2-1; 10 bases map to TRBD2. Germline CDR1 and CDR2: SGHVS and FNYEAQ. The CDR3 has 16 amino acids. The junction had 5 bases not matched to a gene; V was cut back by 2 bases and J by 4 bases.

This clonotype was picked up a small number of times. The chain carries TRBV20-1 and TRBJ1-1; no firm D call. The CDR3 is made up of 15 amino acids. Trimming shortened V by 0 bases and J by 1 base, and 12 bases separated the two germline ends. The germline V gene has CDR1 DFQATT and CDR2 SNEGSKA (reference sequence). The CDR3 DNA follows: TGCAGTGCTAGAGATCCCACTCCCGGGAACACTGAAGCTTTCTTT. Residues: CSARDPTPGNTEAFF.

The chain couples TRBV7-2 to TRBJ2-1, with 8 bases lining up with TRBD1. Germline trimming cut 4 bases from V and 9 bases from J; bases unmatched to any gene: 11. This CDR3 spans 15 amino acids. Germline CDR1 reads SGHTA; CDR2 reads FQGNSA. As DNA, the CDR3 is TGTGCCAGCAGCTATACCGGGACAGGAAAGGTTGAGCAGTTCTTC. Its protein is CASSYTGTGKVEQFF.

V is TRBV7-8 and J is TRBJ2-3; D unclear. The CDR3 is made up of 17 amino acids. Germline CDR1 SGHVS, CDR2 FQNEAQ. Trimming removed 2 bases at V and 3 bases at J, with 18 bases between. This CDR3 is CASSLRTVILRTDTQYF. The CDR3 DNA sequence: TGTGCCAGCAGCTTAAGAACAGTAATCCTCCGGACAGATACGCAGTATTTT.

A note on this clonotype: The junction does not match germline at one end; this may be a read error. The chain carries TRBV27 and TRBJ2-7; TRBD1 aligns across 8 bases. Germline CDR1 reads MNHEY; CDR2 reads SMNVEV (reference sequence). The CDR3 spans 14 residues. CDR3 sequence reads: CAGSWDRRSYEQYF. In DNA, the CDR3 is TGTGCCGGCAGTTGGGACAGGCGGTCCTACGAGCAGTACTTC.

This clonotype was observed once. V is TRBV6-5 and J is TRBJ2-1; the match to TRBD2 covers 9 bases. The V gene's germline CDR1 is MNHEY and CDR2 SVGAGI. This CDR3 is built from 16 residues. Losses at the gene ends were 7 bases for V and 10 bases for J; bases not matched to a gene: 17. The CDR3: CASTELRTSEYREQFF. CDR3 bases: TGTGCCAGCACCGAACTAAGGACTAGCGAGTACAGGGAGCAGTTCTTC.

This clonotype was detected only a few times. The J gene is TRBJ2-1, the V gene TRBV7-2; D ambiguous. Trimming took off 5 bases at V and 3 bases at J, with 11 bases between the two ends. Germline V gene data show CDR1 as SGHTA and CDR2 as FQGNSA. The CDR3 is 14 residues long. The CDR3 DNA sequence: TGTGCCAGCAGCCCAAGGGCGGACTACAATGAGCAGTTCTTC. Its protein is CASSPRADYNEQFF.

Points on this clonotype: Mismatch with germline at one junction end may stem from a read error. This rearrangement joins TRBV6-5 to TRBJ1-2, with D unclear. From germline, CDR1 is MNHEY and CDR2 SVGAGI. This CDR3 spans 19 amino acids. CDR3 residues: CASSYSGYSVKGANYDYTF. The CDR3, as DNA: TGTGCCAGCAGTTACTCGGGGTACTCGGTAAAGGGAGCTAACTATGACTACACCTTC.

The chain links TRBV6-6 to TRBJ2-1; 14 nucleotides align to TRBD2. CDR3 length equals 16 residues. CDR1 is MNHNY, CDR2 SVGAGI, per germline (reference sequence). The ends lost 2 bases at V and 8 bases at J; junction bases unmatched: 5. CDR3 DNA sequence: TGTGCCAGCAGTTACGGGGGACTAGCGGGGGACGATGAGCAGTTCTTC. It translates to CASSYGGLAGDDEQFF.

Concerning this clonotype: This clone may be a read error of a much larger clone one base away. The chain employs TRBV4-3 and TRBJ2-1, with no clear D. The DNA end favors TRBJ2-7, so the J call may be wrong. CDR1 LGHNA and CDR2 YSLEER come from the germline V gene. The CDR3 consists of 15 residues. CDR3 amino acids: CASSQDQRSYNEQYF. Written as DNA, the CDR3 is TGCGCCAGCAGCCAAGATCAACGGTCCTACAATGAGCAGTACTTC.

V usage is TRBV3-1 and J usage is TRBJ1-4; D gene unclear. Germline-derived CDR1 and CDR2 are LGHDT and YNNKEL (reference sequence). Trimming cost V 1 base and J 1 base, with 10 bases left between them. The length of the CDR3 is 16 residues. The CDR3 nucleotides are TGTGCCAGCAGCCAAGGCATTCTCTTAACTAATGAAAAACTGTTTTTT. Its protein is CASSQGILLTNEKLFF.

Only a few counts were recorded for this clonotype. V is TRBV20-1 and J is TRBJ2-3; TRBD1 aligns across 10 bases. The CDR3 spans 18 residues. The V gene end was trimmed by 6 bases and the J gene end by 0 bases; junction bases not matched to a gene: 15. Germline CDR1 reads DFQATT; CDR2 reads SNEGSKA (reference sequence). This CDR3 reads CSAPKPGQGVSSTDTQYF. The CDR3, as DNA: TGCAGTGCCCCCAAACCCGGACAGGGGGTCTCTAGCACAGATACGCAGTATTTT.

This clonotype was found a few times. This chain joins TRBV2 and TRBJ1-1, with D uncertain. The V end was cut by 6 bases, the J end by 3 bases, with 8 bases between. The CDR3 has 12 residues. Germline loops: CDR1 SNHLY, CDR2 FYNNEI. CDR3 bases: TGTGCCAGCAGGGATTTCGACACTGAAGCTTTCTTT. Its protein product is CASRDFDTEAFF.

The gene calls are TRBV4-1 and TRBJ1-1, with a possible D match to TRBD1 (6 bases). The CDR3 extends over 15 amino acids. Germline CDR1 reads MGHRA; CDR2 reads YSYEKL. V was pared by 3 bases and J by 0 bases, with 11 bases between. The CDR3 region is CASSHPGTLNTEAFF. CDR3 DNA sequence: TGCGCCAGCAGCCACCCCGGGACACTGAACACTGAAGCTTTCTTT.

V usage is TRBV12-3 or TRBV12-4 and J usage is TRBJ2-1; 11 positions agree with TRBD2. V lost 6 bases, J lost 10 bases, and 8 bases stayed unmatched. The CDR3 covers 14 residues. In DNA form, the CDR3 reads TGTGCCAGCAGACGATCTAGCGGGGGGCCGGAGCAGTTCTTC. Its protein product is CASRRSSGGPEQFF.